The entry below gives a single TCR beta chain sequence along with its context. Its antigen has not been determined. No base quality information exists; no much larger clone differs at one position. TCR CDR3 regions were amplified from genomic DNA by multiplex PCR using the deep immunoSEQ assay. Extracted genomic DNA from each cell subset was spread evenly across all wells of several immunoSEQ 96-well plates, with each plate serving as a replicate. Each replicate PCR for sorted subsets received around 200 ng genomic DNA, equal to some 32,000 T cell genomes. Purified libraries were quantified with a Qubit 3.0 fluorometer, sized on a Bioanalyzer 2100, and re-quantified with the KAPA Library Quantification kit. Every immunoSEQ 96-well plate was sequenced on a dedicated single-read 150-cycle Illumina NextSeq 550 flow cell. The study's own analysis went as follows. Because the immunoSEQ output held only junctional sequences and lacked quality scores, the filtering could not match the filtering applied to full-length reads. Sequences were annotated with PyIR, a Python wrapper for IgBLAST v1.9, using IMGT germline references to assign V/J genes and CDR3. Reads were filtered out if the reads had weak V/J assignments (E-value above 1e-6), no CDR3, stop codons, out-of-frame junctions, or ambiguous translated residues. V3J clonotypes were defined as sequences sharing the same inferred V gene, J gene, and CDR3 amino acid sequence. Percentage overlap between repertoires was computed as shared unique clonotypes divided by the size of the smaller repertoire. Three approaches were used to assess repertoire richness: RTK rarefaction, the Chao1 estimator, and Recon v2.1 estimates of unobserved clonotypes. For all TCRbeta clonotypes obtained by the gDNA method from four donors, generation probabilities were computed with OLGA. Entries here come from immuneACCESS through TCRdb and include only in-frame sequences with V and J called. Some clones fail to appear in such tables; in the studies checked, an unresolved V gene covers under half of the shortfall, and the cause of the remainder is unknown. That table furnishes V, J and clone size, whereas the DNA furnished D and trimming. Across this sample there are a few million clones, with over 85% seen only once. Clones ranked in the top ten supply under 0.45% of the sample.

The cysteine opens and the phenylalanine closes a CDR3 of 17 amino acids. The read is trimmed to its CDR3 DNA, 51 bases read in frame from base 1. The germline ends are 17 bases apart after V is trimmed by 0 bases and J by 4 bases. CDR1 and CDR2 were assigned from the germline V gene as SGHRS and YFSETQ. Healthy HIV-negative adults with no recently reported acute infections or vaccinations were included as donors. Every donor was a Caucasian adult residing in Nashville, Tennessee, USA. CD4+ T cells were enriched through magnetic negative selection, after which naive cells were positively selected on CD45RA and the remaining negative fraction served as the memory subset. Blood was obtained by leukapheresis, after which PBMCs were separated by Ficoll-Histopaque density gradient centrifugation and cryopreserved in liquid nitrogen vapor phase. Purity and quantity of every magnetically sorted T cell population were checked by analytical flow cytometry. From each sorted fraction, genomic DNA was isolated and quantified by UV absorbance on a Nanodrop 2000c.

The data derive from a study of shared clonotypes between healthy human individuals (dated by TCRdb to the early 2020s). For the study in its entirety: The cohort included a few men and two women between 18 and 49 years of age. Per donor, three plates each were used for CD4 naive and CD4 memory, two for CD8 naive, and one for CD8 memory. To estimate repertoire size and how much clonotypes are shared between individuals, the study performed deep sequencing of blood TCR repertoires from 4 to 6 healthy adults. To increase sequencing depth and limit assay-specific biases, TCR repertoire library preparation and sequencing were carried out by different laboratories using diverse techniques. Per donor, leukapheresis produced somewhere between about 0.8 and 9 billion PBMCs. What the research found in general, with its limitations: Estimated clonotype richness was generally larger for naive than for memory subsets. When a few donors were compared, the shared fraction of clonotypes was approximately 5% for naive CD4, more than 3% for naive CD8, 2.3% for memory CD4, and 0.4% for memory CD8. Rarefaction of sorted-subset datasets indicated incomplete sequencing despite the large sequencing depth. Pairwise subsampling led to the expectation that sequencing depth would affect the degree of clonotype sharing among donors. Clonotypes shared by all four sorted-subset donors showed higher generation probabilities than non-shared clonotypes. Sampling was restricted to blood, and TCR repertoires in tissue are likely to differ from TCR repertoires in blood. Because the study included only a small number of donors, the genetic and exposure-history diversity represented was limited.

The V gene is TRBV5-1 and the J gene is TRBJ2-1; TRBD2 is a possible D gene, resting on 6 matching bases. Sample: naive CD4+ T cells from PBMCs. Explained via the paper, the cell subset or site label denotes: CD45RA+ positively selected. This receptor was identified in a man aged 18 to 35 in good health. Some clones in this sample may be carry-over from other donors' samples. The bases read TGCGCCAGCAGCTTGGGGCCCGGGACTGATGCATACAATGAGCAGTTCTTC. Its translation is CASSLGPGTDAYNEQFF.